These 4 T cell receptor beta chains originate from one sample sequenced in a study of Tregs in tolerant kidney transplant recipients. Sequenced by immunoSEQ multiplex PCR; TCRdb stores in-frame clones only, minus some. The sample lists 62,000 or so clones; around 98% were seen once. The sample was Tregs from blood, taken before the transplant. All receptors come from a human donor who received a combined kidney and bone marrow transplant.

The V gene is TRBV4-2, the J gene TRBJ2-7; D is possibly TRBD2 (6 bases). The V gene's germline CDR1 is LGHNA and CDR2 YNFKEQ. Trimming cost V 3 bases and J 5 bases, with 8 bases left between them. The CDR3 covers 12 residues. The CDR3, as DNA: TGTGCCAGCAGCCAGACTAGGGACGAGCAGTACTTC. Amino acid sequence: CASSQTRDEQYF.

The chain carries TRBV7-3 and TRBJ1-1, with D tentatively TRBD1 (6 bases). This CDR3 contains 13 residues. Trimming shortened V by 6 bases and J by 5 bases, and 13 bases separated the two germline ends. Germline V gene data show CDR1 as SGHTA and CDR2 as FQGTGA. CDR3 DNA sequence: TGTGCCAGCAGTCAGACTCAGGGGACTGAAGCTTTCTTT. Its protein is CASSQTQGTEAFF.

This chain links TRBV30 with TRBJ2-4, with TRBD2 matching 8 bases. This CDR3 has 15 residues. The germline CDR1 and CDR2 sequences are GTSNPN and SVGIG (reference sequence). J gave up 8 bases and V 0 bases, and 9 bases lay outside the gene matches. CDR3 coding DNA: TGTGCCTGGAGTGTAGGAGCGGGGGCGGGGGACATTCAGTACTTC. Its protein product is CAWSVGAGAGDIQYF.

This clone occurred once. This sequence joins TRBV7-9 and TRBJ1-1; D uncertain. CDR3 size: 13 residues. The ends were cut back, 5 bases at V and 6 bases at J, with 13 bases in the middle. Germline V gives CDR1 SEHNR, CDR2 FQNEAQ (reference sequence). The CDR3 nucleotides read TGTGCCAGCAGCCACAGTGTGAGCCCTGAAGCTTTCTTT. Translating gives CASSHSVSPEAFF.